The 4 T cell receptor beta chains below come from one sample, sequenced in a study of T-cell reconstitution after alpha-beta-depleted transplantation in children. It was with unique molecular identifiers that the TCRbeta library was prepared. TCRdb re-analysed the PCR reads in MiXCR, keeping a single row per CDR3 protein. Of about 610,000 distinct CDR3 sequences in the sample, roughly a tenth were seen once. This specimen was PBMCs from the stem cell graft donor, taken from the stem cell graft. These receptors were taken from a human donor who donated a stem cell graft to a child with acute myeloid leukemia.

This clonotype was detected ten times or more. The rearrangement uses TRBV4-3 and TRBJ1-5; D may be TRBD1 (5 bases). CDR1 is LGHNA, CDR2 YSLEER, per germline. Trimming took off 0 bases at V and 6 bases at J, with 9 bases between the two ends. The CDR3 sequence is 14 residues long. The CDR3 DNA is TGCGCCAGCAGCCAAGAATTCGGGGCTCAGCCCCAGCATTTT. This sequence encodes CASSQEFGAQPQHF.

The chain employs TRBV6-1 and TRBJ2-1, with 14 bases identical to TRBD2. The CDR3 length is 16 residues. V was clipped by 5 bases and J by 7 bases; unmatched bases: 7. Germline CDR1 and CDR2: MNHNS and SASEGT. Here the CDR3 reads CASSQTGLAGVNEQFF. CDR3 in DNA: TGTGCCAGCAGTCAAACGGGACTAGCGGGAGTTAATGAGCAGTTCTTC.

This sequence joins TRBV20-1 and TRBJ2-7; D might be TRBD1 (6 bases). The CDR3 length is 14 residues. Trimming pared 0 bases from V and 9 bases from J, leaving 18 bases between. In germline, CDR1 is DFQATT, CDR2 SNEGSKA (reference sequence). The CDR3 region is CSARERGGPRGQYF. CDR3 bases: TGCAGTGCTAGAGAAAGAGGGGGACCCCGGGGGCAGTACTTC.

This sequence joins TRBV7-9 and TRBJ2-7, with D possibly being TRBD1 (6 bases). The CDR3 has 14 amino acids. The germline V gene encodes CDR1 SEHNR and CDR2 FQNEAQ (reference sequence). The V gene lost 5 bases and the J gene lost 6 bases, with 17 bases spanning the gap. The CDR3 protein is CASSPTDRRSEQYF. The CDR3 DNA is TGTGCCAGCAGCCCTACCGACAGGCGGAGCGAGCAGTACTTC.